This T cell receptor (beta chain) was profiled in a study of blood T cells in healthy people across ages. General study points: Leaving the PBMCs unsorted stopped any conclusive comparison of naive versus antigen-experienced cells. More naive CD4+ cells and higher diversity marked long-lived donors relative to aged donors.

As for this clonotype: What it recognizes is unknown. The junction shows a germline mismatch at one end, possibly a read error.

This CDR3 has 12 residues. A second PCR, run for about 7 to 11 cycles, used a sample-barcoded 5' primer plus a J-beta primer mix. TCRdb used MiXCR to reprocess the 5' RACE reads, holding one entry per CDR3 protein. The table includes fewer than 1,000,000 distinct CDR3 sequences, about 47% detected once. Material: blood. The receptor comes from a man at least 80 years old in good health. V usage is TRBV12-3 or TRBV12-4 and J usage is TRBJ2-3; unclear D gene. CDR3 residues: CACSPYRDTQYF. The CDR3 DNA reads as TGTGCCTGCAGTCCCTATCGAGATACGCAGTATTTT.